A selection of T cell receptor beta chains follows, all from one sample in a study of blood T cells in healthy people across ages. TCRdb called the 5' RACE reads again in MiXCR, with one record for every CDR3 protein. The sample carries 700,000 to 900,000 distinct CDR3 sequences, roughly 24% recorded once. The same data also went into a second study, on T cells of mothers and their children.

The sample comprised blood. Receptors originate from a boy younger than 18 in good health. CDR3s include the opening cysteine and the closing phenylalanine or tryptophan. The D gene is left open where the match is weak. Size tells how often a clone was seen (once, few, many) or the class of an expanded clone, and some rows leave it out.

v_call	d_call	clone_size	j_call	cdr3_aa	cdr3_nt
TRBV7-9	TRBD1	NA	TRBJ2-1	CASSLEDRGKGEQFF	TGTGCCAGCAGCTTAGAGGACAGGGGAAAAGGTGAGCAGTTCTTC
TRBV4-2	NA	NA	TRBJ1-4	CASSQAVTGVGEKLFF	TGTGCCAGCAGCCAGGCGGTTACAGGAGTCGGTGAAAAACTGTTTTTT
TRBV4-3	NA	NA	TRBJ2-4	CASSQGGVIGGNIQYF	TGCGCCAGCAGCCAAGGAGGTGTAATTGGAGGAAACATTCAGTACTTC
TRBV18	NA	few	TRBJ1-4	CASSPRAATNEKLFF	TGTGCCAGCTCCCCCCGGGCTGCGACTAATGAAAAACTGTTTTTT
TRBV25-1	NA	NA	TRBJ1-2	CASSEYTGYSEGYTF	TGTGCCAGCAGTGAATACACAGGGTATTCGGAGGGCTACACCTTC
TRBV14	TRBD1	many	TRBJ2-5	CASSQGDRGQETQYF	TGTGCCAGCAGCCAAGGCGACAGGGGCCAAGAGACCCAGTACTTC
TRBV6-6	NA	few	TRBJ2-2	CASRNRNPNTGELFF	TGTGCCAGCAGGAACAGGAACCCGAACACCGGGGAGCTGTTTTTT
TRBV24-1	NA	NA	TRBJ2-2	CATSDYRTEKTINTGELFF	TGTGCCACCAGTGATTATCGGACAGAAAAGACGATTAACACCGGGGAGCTGTTTTTT
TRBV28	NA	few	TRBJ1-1	CASTLGGGIEAFF	TGTGCCAGCACCTTAGGGGGGGGAATTGAAGCTTTCTTT
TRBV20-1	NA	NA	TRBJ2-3	CSASDADTQYF	TGCAGTGCTTCAGACGCAGATACGCAGTATTTT
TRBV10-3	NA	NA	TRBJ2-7	CAAVGASSYEQYF	TGTGCCGCCGTCGGAGCTTCATCCTACGAGCAGTACTTC
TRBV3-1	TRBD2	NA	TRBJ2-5	CASRPTIAGLETQYF	TGTGCCAGCAGGCCGACGATAGCGGGGCTAGAGACCCAGTACTTC
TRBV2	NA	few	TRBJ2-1	CASSEQGPSYNEQFF	TGTGCCAGCAGTGAACAAGGGCCCTCCTACAATGAGCAGTTCTTC
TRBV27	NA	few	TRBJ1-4	CASREQGPNEKLFF	TGTGCCAGCAGGGAACAGGGTCCTAATGAAAAACTGTTTTTT
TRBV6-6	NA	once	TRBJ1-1	CASRPRFNTEAFF	TGTGCCAGCAGACCCAGATTCAACACTGAAGCTTTCTTT
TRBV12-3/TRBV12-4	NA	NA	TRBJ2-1	CASGFQIYNEQFF	TGTGCCAGCGGGTTCCAGATCTACAATGAGCAGTTCTTC
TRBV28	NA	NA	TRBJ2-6	CASSRTSPSSRGANVLTF	TGTGCCAGCAGTAGGACATCTCCCTCCTCTCGAGGGGCCAACGTCCTGACTTTC
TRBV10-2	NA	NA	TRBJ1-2	CASSFGRAYGYTF	TGCGCCAGCAGTTTCGGTCGAGCTTATGGCTACACCTTC
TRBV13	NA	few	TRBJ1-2	CASSSGQPSYGYTF	TGTGCCAGCAGCTCCGGACAGCCCAGCTATGGCTACACCTTC
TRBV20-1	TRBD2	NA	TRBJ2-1	CSARDRGSVYNEQFF	TGCAGTGCTAGGGACCGCGGGAGCGTCTACAATGAGCAGTTCTTC
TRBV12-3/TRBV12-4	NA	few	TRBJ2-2	CASNWGTGELFF	TGTGCCAGCAATTGGGGGACCGGGGAGCTGTTTTTT
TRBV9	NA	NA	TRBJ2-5	CASDRPVGEETQYF	TGTGCCAGCGATCGGCCCGTCGGCGAAGAGACCCAGTACTTC
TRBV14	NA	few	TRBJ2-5	CASSSRTPGGETQYF	TGTGCCAGCAGCTCACGGACACCCGGGGGAGAGACCCAGTACTTC
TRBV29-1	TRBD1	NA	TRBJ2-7	CSVEETGQGGSYEQYF	TGCAGCGTTGAAGAAACGGGACAGGGGGGCTCCTACGAGCAGTACTTC
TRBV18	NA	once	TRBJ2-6	CASSPLDPGSGANVLTF	TGTGCCAGCTCACCACTAGACCCCGGCTCTGGGGCCAACGTCCTGACTTTC
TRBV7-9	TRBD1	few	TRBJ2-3	CASSLSRTGNTDTQYF	TGTGCCAGCAGCCTCTCAAGGACAGGGAACACAGATACGCAGTATTTT
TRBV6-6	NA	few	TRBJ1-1	CASSYNSETEAFF	TGTGCCAGCAGTTACAACTCAGAGACTGAAGCTTTCTTT
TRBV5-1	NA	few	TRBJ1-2	CASRAGYYGYTF	TGCGCCAGCAGGGCCGGTTACTATGGCTACACCTTC
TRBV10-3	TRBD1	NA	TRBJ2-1	CAISEVPQGDNEQFF	TGTGCCATCAGTGAAGTGCCGCAGGGGGACAATGAGCAGTTCTTC
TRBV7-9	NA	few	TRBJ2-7	CASSLGTALDEQYF	TGTGCCAGCAGCCTCGGGACGGCTTTGGACGAGCAGTACTTC
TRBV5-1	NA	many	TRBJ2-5	CASRAQETQYF	TGCGCCAGCAGGGCCCAAGAGACCCAGTACTTC
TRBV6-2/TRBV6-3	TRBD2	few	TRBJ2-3	CASSITSGGASGRDTQYF	TGTGCCAGCAGTATTACTAGCGGGGGGGCCTCGGGACGAGATACGCAGTATTTT
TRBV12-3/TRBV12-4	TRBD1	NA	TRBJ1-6	CASSPPELGTGIDSPLHF	TGTGCCAGCAGCCCCCCCGAACTCGGGACAGGGATTGATTCACCCCTCCACTTT
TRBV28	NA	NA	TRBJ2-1	CASRPSPNEQFF	TGTGCCAGCAGACCATCCCCCAATGAGCAGTTCTTC
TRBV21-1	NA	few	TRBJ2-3	CASSKSISGFCTDTQYF	TGTGCCAGCAGCAAAAGTATCTCGGGGTTCTGCACAGATACGCAGTATTTT